This T cell receptor (beta chain) is from a study of shared clonotypes between healthy human individuals. Study findings and constraints: Against clonotypes common to all four donors, non-shared ones had lower generation probabilities.

Clones were read by immunoSEQ multiplex PCR, and TCRdb kept only the in-frame ones, dropping some. The sample lists fewer than 3 million clones; 92% were seen once. Germline CDR1 and CDR2: MNHNS and SASEGT. The CDR3 length is 14 residues. V shed 7 bases and J 4 bases; nucleotides not matched to a gene: 7. This clone was observed once. Its antigen is unidentified. Sequenced sample: naive CD4+ T cells from PBMCs. The subset here: CD45RA+ positively selected. The TCR originated in a man aged 18 to 29 in good health. Some clones in this sample may be carry-over from other donors' samples. The gene calls are TRBV6-1 and TRBJ1-3, with 7 nucleotides matching TRBD1. The CDR3 spells CASKSGGGGNTIYF. CDR3 in DNA: TGTGCCAGCAAGAGCGGAGGGGGCGGAAACACCATATATTTT.